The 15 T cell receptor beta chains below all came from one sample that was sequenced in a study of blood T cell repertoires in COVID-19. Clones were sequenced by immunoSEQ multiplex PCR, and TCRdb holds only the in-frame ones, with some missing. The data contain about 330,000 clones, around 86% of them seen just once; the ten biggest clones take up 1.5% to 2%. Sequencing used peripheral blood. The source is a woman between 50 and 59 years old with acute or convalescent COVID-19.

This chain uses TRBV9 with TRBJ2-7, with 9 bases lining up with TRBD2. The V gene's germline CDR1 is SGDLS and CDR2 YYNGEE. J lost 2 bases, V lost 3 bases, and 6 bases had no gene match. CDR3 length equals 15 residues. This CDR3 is CASSAKAGGPYEQYF. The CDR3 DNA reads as TGTGCCAGCAGCGCCAAAGCGGGAGGACCCTACGAGCAGTACTTC.

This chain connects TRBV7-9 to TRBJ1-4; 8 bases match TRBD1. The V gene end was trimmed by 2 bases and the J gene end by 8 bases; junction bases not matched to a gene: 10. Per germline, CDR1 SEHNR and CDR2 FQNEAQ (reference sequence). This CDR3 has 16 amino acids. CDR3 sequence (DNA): TGTGCCAGCAGCTTAATCGACAGGGGAGGGAGAGAAAAACTGTTTTTT. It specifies CASSLIDRGGREKLFF.

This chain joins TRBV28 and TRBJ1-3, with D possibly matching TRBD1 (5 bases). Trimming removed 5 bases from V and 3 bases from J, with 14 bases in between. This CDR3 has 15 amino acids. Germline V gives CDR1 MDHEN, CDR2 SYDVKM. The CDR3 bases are TGTGCCAGCAGTGAGGGTGGGGGGTTTGGAAACACCATATATTTT. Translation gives CASSEGGGFGNTIYF.

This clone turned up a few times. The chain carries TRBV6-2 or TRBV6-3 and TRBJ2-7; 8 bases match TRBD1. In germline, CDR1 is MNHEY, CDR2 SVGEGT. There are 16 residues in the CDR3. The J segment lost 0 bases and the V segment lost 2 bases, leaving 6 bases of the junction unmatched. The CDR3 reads CASSYGTGESSYEQYF. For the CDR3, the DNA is TGTGCCAGCAGTTACGGGACAGGAGAGAGCTCCTACGAGCAGTACTTC.

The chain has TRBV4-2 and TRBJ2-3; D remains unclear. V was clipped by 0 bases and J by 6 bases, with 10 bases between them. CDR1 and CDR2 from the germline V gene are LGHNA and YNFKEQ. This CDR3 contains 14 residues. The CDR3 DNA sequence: TGTGCCAGCAGCCAAGATATTCTCGCGGATACGCAGTATTTT. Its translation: CASSQDILADTQYF.

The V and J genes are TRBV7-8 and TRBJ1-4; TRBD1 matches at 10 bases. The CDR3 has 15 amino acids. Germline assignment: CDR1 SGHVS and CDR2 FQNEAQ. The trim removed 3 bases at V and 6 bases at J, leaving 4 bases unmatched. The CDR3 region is CASSFGQGVYEKLFF. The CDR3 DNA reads TGTGCCAGCAGCTTTGGACAGGGGGTGTATGAAAAACTGTTTTTT. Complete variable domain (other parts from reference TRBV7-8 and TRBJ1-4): GAGVSQSPRYKVAKRGQDVALRCDPISGHVSLFWYQQALGQGPEFLTYFQNEAQLDKSGLPSDRFFAERPEGSVSTLKIQRTQQEDSAVYLCASSFGQGVYEKLFFGSGTQLSVL.

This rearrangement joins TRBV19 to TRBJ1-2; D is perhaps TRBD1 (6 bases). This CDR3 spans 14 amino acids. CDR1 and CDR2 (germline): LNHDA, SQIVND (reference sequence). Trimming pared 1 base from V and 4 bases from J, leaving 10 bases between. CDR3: CASSIGQDLYGYTF. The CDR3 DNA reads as TGTGCCAGTAGTATAGGACAGGATCTCTATGGCTACACCTTC.

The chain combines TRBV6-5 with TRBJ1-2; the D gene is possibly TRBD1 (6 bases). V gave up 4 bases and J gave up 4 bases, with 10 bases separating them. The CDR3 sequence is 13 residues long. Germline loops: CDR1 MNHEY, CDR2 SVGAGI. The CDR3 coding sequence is TGTGCCAGCAGTTCCCGGGACACCTATGGCTACACCTTC. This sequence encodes CASSSRDTYGYTF.

CDR3 bases: TGTGCCAGCAGTGGACAGGGGGCTTACACTGAAGCTTTCTTT. Translating it yields CASSGQGAYTEAFF. V gene TRBV27 combines with J gene TRBJ1-1, with 11 nucleotides matching TRBD1. Losses at the gene ends were 5 bases for V and 3 bases for J; bases not matched to a gene: 2. The CDR3 sequence is 14 residues long. Germline CDR1 reads MNHEY; CDR2 reads SMNVEV (reference sequence).

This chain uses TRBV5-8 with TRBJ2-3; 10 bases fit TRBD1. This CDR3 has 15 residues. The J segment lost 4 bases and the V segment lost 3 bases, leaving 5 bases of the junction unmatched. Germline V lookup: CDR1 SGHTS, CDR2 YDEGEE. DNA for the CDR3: TGTGCCAGCAGCTGGGGACAGGGGAAAGCAGATACGCAGTATTTT. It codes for CASSWGQGKADTQYF. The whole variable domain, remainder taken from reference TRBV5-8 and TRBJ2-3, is EAGVTQSPTHLIKTRGQQATLRCSPISGHTSVYWYQQALGLGLQFLLWYDEGEERNRGNFPPRFSGRQFPNYSSELNVNALELEDSALYLCASSWGQGKADTQYFGPGTRLTVL.

In nucleotides, the CDR3 is TGTGCCAGCTCACCATCGGGAGCTAGCTTCGACAATGAGCAGTTCTTC. Its translation: CASSPSGASFDNEQFF. The V gene is TRBV18, the J gene TRBJ2-1; D is possibly TRBD2 (6 bases). Looked up from germline, CDR1 is KGHSH and CDR2 is LQKENI. The CDR3 is made up of 16 amino acids. Trimming pared 2 bases from V and 5 bases from J, leaving 16 bases between. Together with reference TRBV18 and TRBJ2-1, the CDR3 gives the full variable domain: NAGVMQNPRHLVRRRGQEARLRCSPMKGHSHVYWYRQLPEEGLKFMVYLQKENIIDESGMPKERFSAEFPKEGPSILRIQQVVRGDSAAYFCASSPSGASFDNEQFFGPGTRLTVL.

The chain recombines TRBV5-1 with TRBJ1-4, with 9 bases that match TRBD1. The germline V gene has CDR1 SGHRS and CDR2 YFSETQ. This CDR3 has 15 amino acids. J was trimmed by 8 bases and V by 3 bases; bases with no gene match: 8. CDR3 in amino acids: CASSSPGQGREKLFF. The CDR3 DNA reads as TGCGCCAGCAGCTCCCCTGGACAGGGGAGAGAAAAACTGTTTTTT.

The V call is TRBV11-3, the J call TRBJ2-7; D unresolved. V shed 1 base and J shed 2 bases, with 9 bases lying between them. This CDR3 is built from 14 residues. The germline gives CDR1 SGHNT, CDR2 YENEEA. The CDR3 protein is CASSLVAGTYEQYF. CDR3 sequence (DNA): TGTGCCAGCAGCTTAGTCGCAGGAACCTACGAGCAGTACTTC.

The CDR3 nucleotides are TGTGCCAGTAGTATATCATGGACAGGGGAAACCGGGGAGCTGTTTTTT. Its translation is CASSISWTGETGELFF. This chain uses TRBV19 with TRBJ2-2, with 9 bases aligning to TRBD1. The J segment lost 5 bases and the V segment lost 2 bases, leaving 6 bases of the junction unmatched. The CDR3 consists of 16 residues. Germline CDR1 LNHDA, CDR2 SQIVND (reference sequence).

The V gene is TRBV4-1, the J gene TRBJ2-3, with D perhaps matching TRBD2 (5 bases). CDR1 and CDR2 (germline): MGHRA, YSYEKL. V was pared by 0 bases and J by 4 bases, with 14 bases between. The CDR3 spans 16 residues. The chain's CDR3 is CASSQEGTLGADTQYF. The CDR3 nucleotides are TGCGCCAGCAGCCAAGAAGGTACCCTCGGGGCAGATACGCAGTATTTT.